The 27 T cell receptor beta chains given below trace back to one sample, sequenced in a study of T cell responses to AZD1222 COVID-19 vaccine. TCRdb's copy holds only in-frame clones and misses some; the assay was immunoSEQ multiplex PCR. The data show a few hundred thousand clones, roughly 93% seen once. This material consisted of peripheral blood, taken on day 0 of AZD1222 vaccination. Receptors originate from an adult in good health.

The J gene is TRBJ2-2, the V gene TRBV29-1; no definite D call. Per germline, CDR1 SQVTM and CDR2 ANQGSEA. Trimming took off 4 bases at V and 1 base at J, with 10 bases between the two ends. This CDR3 has 14 residues. CDR3 sequence (DNA): TGCAGCGTTGGGAGCCGAGGGAACACCGGGGAGCTGTTTTTT. Its protein is CSVGSRGNTGELFF.

The chain carries TRBV4-3 and TRBJ2-7; 8 bases match TRBD1. The CDR3 is 14 amino acids. The germline CDR1 and CDR2 sequences are LGHNA and YSLEER. V shed 4 bases and J 5 bases; nucleotides not matched to a gene: 7. CDR3 in amino acids: CASSRGTGSNEQYF. DNA of the CDR3: TGCGCCAGCAGCCGGGGGACAGGTAGCAACGAGCAGTACTTC.

The V call is TRBV7-2, the J call TRBJ1-2; D is uncertain. Between the trimmed V and J ends, which lost 4 bases and 3 bases, there was a span of 6 bases. The germline V gene encodes CDR1 SGHTA and CDR2 FQGNSA. This CDR3 region has 12 residues. Here the CDR3 reads CASSWEDYGYTF. The CDR3 DNA follows: TGTGCCAGCAGCTGGGAGGACTATGGCTACACCTTC.

CDR3 coding DNA: TGTGCCATCTCCTCAATTACGGACAGCGGCACCGGGGAGCTGTTTTTT. Its protein is CAISSITDSGTGELFF. The chain carries TRBV10-3 and TRBJ2-2, with a possible D match to TRBD1 (6 bases). Trimming shortened V by 8 bases and J by 4 bases, and 20 bases separated the two germline ends. Germline V lookup: CDR1 ENHRY, CDR2 SYGVKD. This CDR3 has 16 amino acids.

This chain uses TRBV14 with TRBJ1-2; unclear D gene. CDR1 and CDR2 (germline): SGHDN, FVKESK. The V gene lost 0 bases and the J gene lost 7 bases, with 9 bases spanning the gap. There are 13 residues in the CDR3. In DNA, the CDR3 is TGTGCCAGCAGCCAAGATTTAGGGTTTGGCTACACCTTC. Residues: CASSQDLGFGYTF.

The chain joins TRBV7-9 to TRBJ2-2; D is perhaps TRBD2 (5 bases). V lost 3 bases and J 4 bases, leaving 15 bases between the germline ends. The CDR3 has 16 residues. CDR1 and CDR2 (germline): SEHNR, FQNEAQ (reference sequence). The CDR3 sequence: CASSLHKSGITGELFF. In DNA, the CDR3 is TGTGCCAGCAGCTTGCATAAGAGCGGAATCACCGGGGAGCTGTTTTTT.

This clone was observed once. The chain has TRBV18 and TRBJ2-1; possible D gene TRBD2, 5 bases. Germline lookup yields CDR1 KGHSH and CDR2 LQKENI. Trimming left V 4 bases short and J 2 bases short, with 12 bases between. The CDR3 runs 15 residues. CDR3: CASSLLEGTYNEQFF. In DNA form, the CDR3 reads TGTGCCAGCTCACTCCTAGAGGGCACCTACAATGAGCAGTTCTTC.

The J gene is TRBJ1-2, the V gene TRBV12-3 or TRBV12-4; D is perhaps TRBD1 (5 bases). Trimming stripped 7 bases from V and 3 bases from J, with 12 bases between. The CDR3 consists of 13 residues. The CDR3 loop reads CASTLGGDYGYTF. CDR3 coding DNA: TGTGCCAGCACCCTCGGGGGGGACTATGGCTACACCTTC.

The gene calls are TRBV19 and TRBJ1-4, with D maybe TRBD1 (5 bases). CDR3 size: 14 residues. V was pared by 4 bases and J by 11 bases, with 17 bases between. Germline V gene data show CDR1 as LNHDA and CDR2 as SQIVND (reference sequence). This chain's CDR3 is CASSSGGGVGKLFF. The CDR3 DNA is TGTGCCAGTAGTAGCGGAGGAGGGGTTGGGAAACTGTTTTTT.

The gene calls are TRBV9 and TRBJ1-2; possibly TRBD1 for D (6 bases). The CDR3 contains 15 residues. The germline gives CDR1 SGDLS, CDR2 YYNGEE. V was cut by 3 bases and J by 5 bases, with 17 bases left in between. The CDR3 DNA reads TGTGCCAGCAGCGAGGACCCGGGGGGCGGGTATGGCTACACCTTC. Amino acid sequence: CASSEDPGGGYGYTF.

This sequence joins TRBV28 and TRBJ1-2; tentatively, D is TRBD1 (6 bases). Per germline, CDR1 MDHEN and CDR2 SYDVKM. This CDR3 is built from 15 residues. The germline V and J ends were trimmed by 7 bases and 1 base, with 16 bases remaining between them. CDR3 region: CASTPPDSFNYGYTF. The CDR3 nucleotides read TGTGCCAGCACCCCCCCGGACAGTTTTAACTATGGCTACACCTTC.

A note on this clone: Sequence at one end of the junction differs from germline and may be a read error. The rearrangement joins TRBV25-1 to TRBJ1-1, with unresolved D. This CDR3 region has 14 residues. Per the germline V gene, CDR1 is MGHDK and CDR2 is SYGVNS. Here the CDR3 reads CASSQYLGSTEAFF. The CDR3, as DNA: TGTGCCAGCAGTCAATATCTAGGCAGCACTGAAGCTTTCTTT.

The chain links TRBV6-5 to TRBJ2-1, with D perhaps being TRBD1 or TRBD2 (5 bases each). CDR1 is MNHEY, CDR2 SVGAGI, per germline. The CDR3 spans 12 residues. V shed 6 bases and J shed 5 bases, with 8 bases lying between them. The CDR3 DNA follows: TGTGCCAGCAGAGGGACCAACAATGAGCAGTTCTTC. Its protein is CASRGTNNEQFF.

The J gene is TRBJ2-3, the V gene TRBV7-9, with 11 positions matching TRBD2. V dropped 5 bases and J dropped 3; count of bases not matched to a gene: 10. This CDR3 spans 17 amino acids. CDR1 and CDR2 from the germline V gene are SEHNR and FQNEAQ (reference sequence). The CDR3 DNA is TGTGCCAGCAGCCCAAGATGGACTAGCGGGCATACAGATACGCAGTATTTT. Its translation is CASSPRWTSGHTDTQYF.

J is TRBJ2-1 and V is TRBV7-9; D is ambiguous. From germline, CDR1 is SEHNR and CDR2 FQNEAQ (reference sequence). The CDR3 totals 13 residues. V lost 5 bases to trimming and J lost 9 bases, with 14 bases between them. The CDR3 sequence is CASSPPLWVEQFF. The DNA for the CDR3 is TGTGCCAGCAGCCCCCCCCTCTGGGTTGAGCAGTTCTTC. The variable domain in full, completed from reference TRBV7-9 and TRBJ2-1, reads DTGVSQNPRHKITKRGQNVTFRCDPISEHNRLYWYRQTLGQGPEFLTYFQNEAQLEKSRLLSDRFSAERPKGSFSTLEIQRTEQGDSAMYLCASSPPLWVEQFFGPGTRLTVL.

The chain couples TRBV5-6 to TRBJ2-1; 10 nucleotides agree with TRBD2. CDR1 is SGHDT, CDR2 YYEEEE, per germline. The CDR3 runs to 13 residues. The V and J ends lost 6 bases and 7 bases, in that order; junction bases with no gene match: 4. The CDR3 loop reads CASMERGGNEQFF. CDR3 DNA: TGTGCCAGCATGGAGCGGGGGGGAAATGAGCAGTTCTTC. The full variable domain, in which reference TRBV5-6 and TRBJ2-1 provide the parts outside the CDR3, is DAGVTQSPTHLIKTRGQQVTLRCSPKSGHDTVSWYQQALGQGPQFIFQYYEEEERQRGNFPDRFSGHQFPNYSSELNVNALLLGDSALYLCASMERGGNEQFFGPGTRLTVL.

The chain recombines TRBV24-1 with TRBJ1-2; D ambiguous. V lost 5 bases and J 2 bases, leaving 11 bases between the germline ends. The CDR3 contains 14 residues. Germline lookup yields CDR1 KGHDR and CDR2 SFDVKD. CDR3 DNA: TGTGCCACCAGTGGACCGGGTTTGAACTATGGCTACACCTTC. Translation: CATSGPGLNYGYTF.

The V and J genes are TRBV15 and TRBJ2-1, with TRBD2 matching 8 bases. CDR3 size: 16 residues. Germline V CDR1 and CDR2: LNHNV, YYDKDF (reference sequence). With 1 base clipped from V and 4 bases from J, the junction kept 6 bases outside the gene matches. The CDR3 protein is CATSRGTGGQYNEQFF. The CDR3 nucleotides read TGTGCCACCAGCAGAGGGACGGGGGGGCAATACAATGAGCAGTTCTTC.

The chain combines TRBV19 with TRBJ2-5; D is undetermined. V lost 1 base and J 2 bases, leaving 5 bases between the germline ends. This CDR3 has 13 residues. The V gene's germline CDR1 is LNHDA and CDR2 SQIVND (reference sequence). The CDR3, as DNA: TGTGCCAGTAGTATAGGTCCTCAAGAGACCCAGTACTTC. Translation gives CASSIGPQETQYF.

The J gene is TRBJ1-6, the V gene TRBV28; D ambiguous. CDR1 and CDR2 (germline): MDHEN, SYDVKM. The CDR3 is made up of 14 amino acids. The V gene lost 6 bases and the J gene lost 6 bases, with 12 bases spanning the gap. CDR3 region: CASSRLGGNSPLHF. CDR3 sequence (DNA): TGTGCCAGCAGCCGGCTTGGTGGTAATTCACCCCTCCACTTT.

In its sample, this clone was seen once. The rearrangement links TRBV19 to TRBJ2-1, with 8 bases aligning to TRBD1. Germline lookup yields CDR1 LNHDA and CDR2 SQIVND (reference sequence). Losses at the gene ends were 4 bases for V and 7 bases for J; bases not matched to a gene: 6. The CDR3 has 14 residues. CDR3 amino acids: CASSTTGEGNEQFF. In nucleotides, the CDR3 is TGTGCCAGTAGTACGACAGGGGAAGGGAATGAGCAGTTCTTC.

V usage is TRBV9 and J usage is TRBJ1-1, with a tentative D call TRBD1 (6 bases). The CDR3 is 17 amino acids. The V gene's germline CDR1 is SGDLS and CDR2 YYNGEE. Trimming pared 4 bases from V and 0 bases from J, leaving 19 bases between. CDR3 in DNA: TGTGCCAGCAGCACCCACATCGGAGGGGGGGTGAACACTGAAGCTTTCTTT. Translating it yields CASSTHIGGGVNTEAFF.

This clone was counted a single time. This rearrangement joins TRBV4-3 to TRBJ2-1; 14 positions agree with TRBD2. This CDR3 is 16 amino acids long. V lost 4 bases to trimming and J lost 16 bases; unmatched junction nucleotides: 15. Germline V gene lookup returns CDR1 LGHNA and CDR2 YSLEER. The chain's CDR3 is CASSLETGLAGGADFF. The CDR3 DNA is TGCGCCAGCAGCCTAGAGACAGGACTAGCGGGAGGCGCGGATTTCTTC.

The rearrangement links TRBV9 to TRBJ2-2; tentatively, D is TRBD1 (6 bases). Germline CDR1 reads SGDLS; CDR2 reads YYNGEE. The CDR3 loop spans 16 amino acids. V dropped 2 bases and J dropped 1 base, with 12 bases sitting between them. The CDR3 is CASSVMGHLNTGELFF. In nucleotides, the CDR3 is TGTGCCAGCAGCGTCATGGGACACTTGAACACCGGGGAGCTGTTTTTT.

V gene TRBV3-1 (or the pseudogene TRBV3-2) combines with J gene TRBJ2-3; D gene uncertain. The CDR3 is 12 residues long. V was pared by 3 bases and J by 9 bases, with 10 bases between. Germline-derived CDR1 and CDR2 are LGHDT and YNNKEL (reference sequence). DNA for the CDR3: TGTGCCAGCAGCCAGGTTACTACCACGCAGTATTTT. As protein: CASSQVTTTQYF.

CDR3 in amino acids: CASRSYGSTEAFF. The CDR3 DNA reads as TGTGCCAGCAGGTCTTACGGTAGCACTGAAGCTTTCTTT. This chain uses TRBV2 with TRBJ1-1; no reliable D call. This CDR3 comprises 13 residues. V was cut by 6 bases and J by 4 bases, with 12 bases left in between. Germline V CDR1 and CDR2: SNHLY, FYNNEI.

The gene calls are TRBV19 and TRBJ2-4, with TRBD2 identical over 7 bases. The CDR3 is 14 amino acids. The V gene's germline CDR1 is LNHDA and CDR2 SQIVND (reference sequence). V shed 1 base, J shed 4 bases, and the junction held 1 base outside the gene matches. CDR3 amino acids: CASSIASGKNIQYF. As DNA, the CDR3 is TGTGCCAGTAGTATAGCTAGCGGAAAAAACATTCAGTACTTC.